These T cell receptor beta chains were read from a single sample in a study of T-cell reconstitution after alpha-beta-depleted transplantation in children. TCRdb re-derived calls from the PCR reads in MiXCR, one entry per CDR3 protein. The sample records 450,000 to 600,000 distinct CDR3 sequences, 13% being singletons. The sample in question was PBMCs, mostly from graft donor cells, obtained 360 days after TCRalphabeta/CD19-depleted stem cell transplant. The receptors derive from a male patient aged 10-17 years who had a stem cell transplant for acute myeloid leukemia, so the T cells may come from the graft donor. Both conserved end residues are part of each CDR3. A D gene is named only where the DNA matches it firmly. A clone size is listed for some rows: how often the clone was seen (once, few, many), or a class if it is expanded.

clone_size d_call j_call v_call cdr3_nt cdr3_aa
few TRBD2 TRBJ2-5 TRBV6-2/TRBV6-3 TGTGCCAGCAAGGCTAGCGGGGCCCAAGAGACCCAGTACTTC CASKASGAQETQYF
few TRBD2 TRBJ2-3 TRBV28 TGTGCCAGCAGTGGGGGGACTAGCGGGAGGGGCGCAGATACGCAGTATTTT CASSGGTSGRGADTQYF
many - TRBJ2-3 TRBV12-3/TRBV12-4 TGTGCCAGCAGTTCTGTCCCGGCAGTCACAGATACGCAGTATTTT CASSSVPAVTDTQYF
few - TRBJ1-2 TRBV14 TGTGCCAGCAGCCAAGAGATCAACATCCGGTCCTATGGCTACACCTTC CASSQEINIRSYGYTF
few - TRBJ2-3 TRBV20-1 TGCAGTGCTGCGAGCGGGCGGCCTTTCACAGATACGCAGTATTTT CSAASGRPFTDTQYF
few TRBD1 TRBJ2-2 TRBV20-1 TGCAGTGCCCCAGACAGGGCTGGGGAGGAGCTGTTTTTT CSAPDRAGEELFF
- - TRBJ2-7 TRBV13 TGTGCCAGCAGCTTAGAAGGGACTCAGAGCTCCTACGAGCAGTACTTC CASSLEGTQSSYEQYF
few - TRBJ2-1 TRBV21-1 TGTGCCAGCAGCAAACCGCCCCGCGGGAGCTCCTACAATGAGCAGTTCTTC CASSKPPRGSSYNEQFF
- TRBD2 TRBJ2-7 TRBV12-3/TRBV12-4 TGTGCCAGCAGTTTACCCTCGACTAGCGGGAGGGCCGTAGCCCACGAGCAGTACTTC CASSLPSTSGRAVAHEQYF
- TRBD2 TRBJ2-5 TRBV20-1 TGCAGTGCTAGGGCCAGCGGGGCGGAGACCCAGTACTTC CSARASGAETQYF
many TRBD2 TRBJ2-2 TRBV2 TGTGCCAGCAGTGCACTAGCGTACACCGGGGAGCTGTTTTTT CASSALAYTGELFF
- - TRBJ2-7 TRBV6-2/TRBV6-3 TGTGCCAGCAGTTACTCTTTTCCCTACGAGCAGTACTTC CASSYSFPYEQYF
many - TRBJ2-1 TRBV29-1 TGCAGCGTTGATACCGGTGACTCCTACAATGAGCAGTTCTTC CSVDTGDSYNEQFF
many TRBD2 TRBJ2-1 TRBV5-1 TGCGCCAGCAGCTCGTCCCGGGTGAGCGGGAGTATCTACAATGAGCAGTTCTTC CASSSSRVSGSIYNEQFF
- - TRBJ2-4 TRBV7-3 TGTGCCAGCAGCTTAAAAGGACCCGAACCGAAAAACATTCAGTACTTC CASSLKGPEPKNIQYF
- - TRBJ1-5 TRBV20-1 TGCAGTGCTACTGGGATGGGGGGATTTAGCAATCAGCCCCAGCATTTT CSATGMGGFSNQPQHF
few - TRBJ2-3 TRBV6-2/TRBV6-3 TGTGCCAGCAGTTTTGGGGTGAATCCCGGGACCCTGCAGTATTTT CASSFGVNPGTLQYF
many TRBD1 TRBJ1-1 TRBV6-1 TGTGCCAGCAGCGAGACAGGGGAATTGAGGACTGAAGCTTTCTTT CASSETGELRTEAFF
few - TRBJ1-3 TRBV7-3 TGTGCTACGGGGCAACACTCTGGAAACACCATATATTTT CATGQHSGNTIYF
many - TRBJ2-1 TRBV6-2/TRBV6-3 TGTGCCAGCAGCCGAGGGTCCCTGTTGAATGAGCAGTTCTTC CASSRGSLLNEQFF
few TRBD2 TRBJ2-7 TRBV5-1 TGCGCCAGCAGCGGAGGGACTAGCGGGAGGATTTTCTCCTACGAGCAGTACTTC CASSGGTSGRIFSYEQYF
- TRBD1 TRBJ1-5 TRBV28 TGTGCCAGCAGTTTCGACAGGGATCGCAATCAGCCCCAGCATTTT CASSFDRDRNQPQHF
few TRBD1 TRBJ2-5 TRBV28 TGTGCCAGCAGTCCCCTACGGACAGGTAACCAAGAGACCCAGTACTTC CASSPLRTGNQETQYF
many - TRBJ2-5 TRBV12-3/TRBV12-4 TGTGCCAGCAGTTTAAGGAGGACCCACACCTCGGCCCAAGAGACCCAGTACTTC CASSLRRTHTSAQETQYF
- - TRBJ2-3 TRBV9 TGTGCCAGCAGCGTAGGGGAGATAGGGGCCACAGATACGCAGTATTTT CASSVGEIGATDTQYF
many - TRBJ2-2 TRBV12-3/TRBV12-4 TGTGCCAGCAGCTTGTTGACCGGGGAGCTGTTTTTT CASSLLTGELFF
few TRBD2 TRBJ2-1 TRBV4-1 TGCGCCAGCAGCGGACTAGCGGGAGTCAAGGAGCAGTTCTTC CASSGLAGVKEQFF
many TRBD2 TRBJ2-1 TRBV12-3/TRBV12-4 TGTGCCAGCAGTTTTTATGGGGGGAGGGGCTTAAATGAGCAGTTCTTC CASSFYGGRGLNEQFF
few - TRBJ2-1 TRBV27 TGTGCCAGCAGTTTCTCTCAGTACAATGAGCAGTTCTTC CASSFSQYNEQFF